The T cell receptor (beta chain) under discussion was sequenced for a study of beta chain features in type 1 diabetes. Overall study results and limits: A pattern of fewer insertions and more deletions at VDJ junctions was seen in type 1 diabetes patients.

This clone was seen a handful of times. Its antigen is still unknown. Per the germline V gene, CDR1 is SEHNR and CDR2 is FQNEAQ (reference sequence). Trimming took 0 bases from V and 3 from J; bases not matched to a gene: 14. The CDR3 spans 19 residues. Investigators reverse transcribed all isolated RNA, so they sequenced expressed TCRB transcripts. Libraries were prepared by immunoSEQ multiplex PCR; TCRdb keeps only in-frame clonotypes and omits some of them. Among about 270,000 clones listed, about 14% were seen once. The gene calls are TRBV7-9 and TRBJ2-5; 9 bases are shared with TRBD2. The source is a woman between 40 and 55 years old in good health. Input material: naive CD4+ T cells from blood. This CDR3 reads CASSLARGGALFPKETQYF. The CDR3 DNA is TGTGCCAGCAGCTTAGCACGCGGGGGGGCTCTTTTCCCAAAAGAGACCCAGTACTTC.